One and the same sample provided the 25 T cell receptor beta chains below, sequenced in a study of T-cell memory formation after mild COVID-19. TCRdb re-derived calls from the 5' RACE reads in MiXCR, one entry per CDR3 protein. The repertoire holds 150,000 to 200,000 distinct CDR3 sequences, with around a tenth as singletons. The specimen sequenced was PBMCs or a T cell subset sorted from them (not recorded which). These receptors were taken from a young man who had mild COVID-19 (a few samples of this study predate the infection). Cell type and time point are not known.

Ten or more counts support this clonotype. The chain carries TRBV7-9 and TRBJ2-3, with 8 positions matching TRBD2. With 6 bases clipped from V and 2 bases from J, the junction kept 7 bases outside the gene matches. The CDR3 loop spans 15 amino acids. Germline V gives CDR1 SEHNR, CDR2 FQNEAQ (reference sequence). The CDR3 reads CASSSPGGNTDTQYF. CDR3 coding DNA: TGTGCCAGCAGTTCCCCGGGGGGGAACACAGATACGCAGTATTTT.

The rearrangement joins TRBV7-2 to TRBJ1-6, with D possibly matching TRBD1 (6 bases). CDR1 is SGHTA, CDR2 FQGNSA, per germline. V lost 7 bases and J 5 bases, leaving 12 bases between the germline ends. The CDR3 loop spans 14 amino acids. CDR3: CASIQGGNNSPLHF. DNA for the CDR3: TGTGCCAGCATCCAAGGGGGAAATAATTCACCCCTCCACTTT. The full variable domain, completed using reference TRBV7-2 and TRBJ1-6, is GAGVSQSPSNKVTEKGKDVELRCDPISGHTALYWYRQSLGQGLEFLIYFQGNSAPDKSGLPSDRFSAERTGGSVSTLTIQRTQQEDSAVYLCASIQGGNNSPLHFGNGTRLTVT.

The rearrangement links TRBV7-2 to TRBJ1-2, with 9 bases identical to TRBD1. CDR3 length: 14 residues. Germline V CDR1 and CDR2: SGHTA, FQGNSA. J gave up 6 bases and V 5 bases, and 7 bases lay outside the gene matches. CDR3 bases: TGTGCCAGCAGCAACCGGGACAGGGAGAATGGCTACACCTTC. It is translated as CASSNRDRENGYTF.

CDR3 loop: CASIAGTGLLNTEAFF. The CDR3 coding sequence is TGTGCCAGCATCGCCGGGACAGGCCTCTTGAACACTGAAGCTTTCTTT. This chain joins TRBV6-6 and TRBJ1-1, with 8 bases identical to TRBD1. CDR1 MNHNY and CDR2 SVGAGI come from the germline V gene (reference sequence). Losses at the gene ends were 7 bases for V and 0 bases for J; bases not matched to a gene: 10. This CDR3 comprises 16 residues.

This rearrangement joins TRBV12-3 or TRBV12-4 to TRBJ1-6, with TRBD1 as a possible D gene (5 bases). Trimming removed 2 bases from V and 14 bases from J, with 10 bases in between. The CDR3 sequence is 12 residues long. The CDR3 protein is CASSLQGSTLHF. The DNA for the CDR3 is TGTGCCAGCAGTTTACAGGGATCCACCCTCCACTTT.

The chain uses TRBV7-2 and TRBJ2-3; 9 positions match TRBD2. The length of the CDR3 is 16 residues. J lost 0 bases, V lost 2 bases, and 3 bases had no gene match. CDR1 and CDR2 from the germline V gene are SGHTA and FQGNSA. CDR3 coding DNA: TGTGCCAGCAGCTTATTTGCGGGGGGGAGCACAGATACGCAGTATTTT. Amino acids: CASSLFAGGSTDTQYF. The whole variable domain, remainder taken from reference TRBV7-2 and TRBJ2-3, is GAGVSQSPSNKVTEKGKDVELRCDPISGHTALYWYRQSLGQGLEFLIYFQGNSAPDKSGLPSDRFSAERTGGSVSTLTIQRTQQEDSAVYLCASSLFAGGSTDTQYFGPGTRLTVL.

The V and J genes are TRBV18 and TRBJ2-1; D might be TRBD2 (5 bases). V was cut by 5 bases and J by 5 bases, with 10 bases left in between. Per the germline V gene, CDR1 is KGHSH and CDR2 is LQKENI. The CDR3 is 13 residues long. The DNA for the CDR3 is TGTGCCAGCTCAACCAGCGGCCACAATGAGCAGTTCTTC. This sequence encodes CASSTSGHNEQFF.

The gene calls are TRBV20-1 and TRBJ2-2; TRBD2 matches 10 bases. The CDR3 has 12 amino acids. The J segment lost 6 bases and the V segment lost 7 bases, leaving 2 bases of the junction unmatched. From germline, CDR1 is DFQATT and CDR2 SNEGSKA (reference sequence). The CDR3 is CSGAGGPGELFF. CDR3 nucleotides: TGCAGTGGAGCGGGGGGGCCCGGGGAGCTGTTTTTT.

This clonotype has ten or more counts. The chain employs TRBV12-3 or TRBV12-4 and TRBJ2-3; the D gene is possibly TRBD1 (6 bases). The CDR3 consists of 14 residues. Trimming cost V 6 bases and J 6 bases, with 16 bases left between them. This CDR3 is CASSPTGTWDTQYF. CDR3 DNA sequence: TGTGCCAGCAGCCCAACAGGGACCTGGGATACGCAGTATTTT.

This clonotype appeared many times. V is TRBV20-1 and J is TRBJ1-5; D not resolved. This CDR3 is 14 amino acids long. V shed 6 bases and J shed 3 bases, with 15 bases lying between them. Germline-derived CDR1 and CDR2 are DFQATT and SNEGSKA (reference sequence). As DNA, the CDR3 is TGCAGTGCCCCGGGTGGTAGCATCAATCAGCCCCAGCATTTT. Its translation: CSAPGGSINQPQHF.

This clonotype has a handful of counts. The V and J genes are TRBV4-3 and TRBJ2-3; D ambiguous. The germline V gene has CDR1 LGHNA and CDR2 YSLEER. CDR3 length: 12 residues. Deletions cut 0 bases from V and 5 bases from J, with 3 bases between. Here the CDR3 reads CASSQERDTQYF. CDR3 DNA: TGCGCCAGCAGCCAAGAGCGAGATACGCAGTATTTT.

This clonotype appeared many times. The genes are TRBV12-3 or TRBV12-4 and TRBJ2-1; D is undetermined. The germline V and J ends were trimmed by 1 base and 7 bases, with 2 bases remaining between them. The CDR3 has 11 amino acids. Written as DNA, the CDR3 is TGTGCCAGCAGTTTAGAGAATGAGCAGTTCTTC. Protein: CASSLENEQFF.

There are many counts of this clonotype. The chain couples TRBV4-3 to TRBJ2-7; 9 bases fit TRBD2. CDR1 and CDR2 (germline): LGHNA, YSLEER. J gave up 2 bases and V 4 bases, and 9 bases lay outside the gene matches. The CDR3 covers 16 residues. CDR3 coding DNA: TGCGCCAGCAGCCCCTCGCTTGCTAGCGGGGCCTACGAGCAGTACTTC. Protein product: CASSPSLASGAYEQYF.

This clonotype was seen at least ten times. This rearrangement joins TRBV27 to TRBJ2-5; 12 positions match TRBD1. The CDR3 runs to 15 residues. Germline V lookup: CDR1 MNHEY, CDR2 SMNVEV (reference sequence). Trimming at V came to 4 bases and at J to 5 bases, leaving 5 bases not matched to a gene. CDR3 amino acids: CASSSGTGGVETQYF. CDR3 nucleotide sequence: TGTGCCAGCAGTTCGGGGACAGGGGGCGTGGAGACCCAGTACTTC.

V and J are TRBV4-2 and TRBJ1-6, with D unresolved. The CDR3 length is 14 residues. The germline V and J ends were trimmed by 3 bases and 8 bases, with 11 bases remaining between them. Germline CDR1 LGHNA, CDR2 YNFKEQ. The CDR3 loop reads CASSQVLVDSPLHF. The CDR3 nucleotides read TGTGCCAGCAGCCAGGTCTTGGTGGATTCACCCCTCCACTTT.

There are many counts of this clonotype. J is TRBJ1-2 and V is TRBV5-1; perhaps TRBD1 as D (6 bases). V shed 4 bases and J shed 2 bases, with 9 bases lying between them. This CDR3 comprises 13 residues. CDR1 SGHRS and CDR2 YFSETQ come from the germline V gene. As DNA, the CDR3 is TGCGCCAGCAGCCGGACAGTAAACTATGGCTACACCTTC. Its translation: CASSRTVNYGYTF.

At least ten counts were recorded for this clonotype. The CDR3 DNA sequence: TGTGCCAGCAGCTTAGCTGCCGCCTGGGCAGGACGCACAGATACGCAGTATTTT. Protein product: CASSLAAAWAGRTDTQYF. The genes are TRBV7-2 and TRBJ2-3; D not resolved. Trimming removed 0 bases at V and 1 base at J, with 17 bases between. The CDR3 consists of 18 residues. Germline CDR1 SGHTA, CDR2 FQGNSA.

The V gene is TRBV7-2, the J gene TRBJ2-1; D remains unclear. Germline CDR1 and CDR2: SGHTA and FQGNSA. The CDR3 totals 16 residues. Trimming removed 6 bases from V and 0 bases from J, with 15 bases in between. The CDR3 coding sequence is TGTGCCAGCAGTCGTAAAGTGAGGAGCTCCTACAATGAGCAGTTCTTC. The encoded protein is CASSRKVRSSYNEQFF.

The gene calls are TRBV5-1 and TRBJ2-3, with D perhaps matching TRBD1 (6 bases). This CDR3 is built from 14 residues. In germline, CDR1 is SGHRS, CDR2 YFSETQ. V was shortened by 4 bases and J by 5 bases, with 14 bases between the two germline ends. The CDR3 protein is CASSEGQTVDTQYF. CDR3 nucleotide sequence: TGCGCCAGCAGCGAGGGACAAACGGTAGATACGCAGTATTTT.

The chain couples TRBV15 to TRBJ2-5, with a tentative D call TRBD2 (6 bases). The germline V and J ends were trimmed by 5 bases and 5 bases, with 15 bases remaining between them. The CDR3 covers 14 residues. CDR1 and CDR2 (germline): LNHNV, YYDKDF (reference sequence). The CDR3 spells CATSGGAVGETQYF. Written as DNA, the CDR3 is TGTGCCACCAGCGGAGGGGCGGTTGGGGAGACCCAGTACTTC. The whole variable domain, remainder taken from reference TRBV15 and TRBJ2-5, is DAMVIQNPRYQVTQFGKPVTLSCSQTLNHNVMYWYQQKSSQAPKLLFHYYDKDFNNEADTPDNFQSRRPNTSFCFLDIRSPGLGDTAMYLCATSGGAVGETQYFGPGTRLLVL.

This clonotype has more than one count but fewer than ten. The genes are TRBV29-1 and TRBJ2-2; 9 bases map to TRBD1. Germline lookup yields CDR1 SQVTM and CDR2 ANQGSEA. CDR3 size: 13 residues. After removal of 7 bases from V and 6 bases from J, the junction contained 6 bases not matched to a gene. CDR3 nucleotides: TGCAGCGGAAGAGACAGGGGGTCCGGGGAGCTGTTTTTT. Translation gives CSGRDRGSGELFF.

This clonotype was counted only a few times. For the CDR3, the DNA is TGCGCCAGCAGCCAAGTGGCGGGAAGATCTAACTATGGCTACACCTTC. It codes for CASSQVAGRSNYGYTF. V usage is TRBV4-1 and J usage is TRBJ1-2; D gene uncertain. This CDR3 region has 16 residues. Germline lookup yields CDR1 MGHRA and CDR2 YSYEKL. V was trimmed by 1 base and J by 0 bases, leaving 12 bases between them.

V and J are TRBV5-1 and TRBJ2-1; 7 nucleotides agree with TRBD2. The trim removed 4 bases at V and 8 bases at J, leaving 12 bases unmatched. Germline V gives CDR1 SGHRS, CDR2 YFSETQ. The CDR3 is 15 residues long. The CDR3 DNA sequence: TGCGCCAGCAGCCGAGGCGGGCCTCGGGGGGATGAGCAGTTCTTC. Translation gives CASSRGGPRGDEQFF.

This clonotype was observed a few times. The chain has TRBV11-3 and TRBJ2-3; D not certain. The V gene's germline CDR1 is SGHNT and CDR2 YENEEA. V lost 5 bases and J 4 bases, leaving 10 bases between the germline ends. CDR3 length: 13 residues. DNA of the CDR3: TGTGCCAGCAGCCCCTCAGAGGCAGATACGCAGTATTTT. It translates to CASSPSEADTQYF.

This clonotype was seen ten or more times. The CDR3 nucleotides are TGTGCCAGCAGTCCCCAGAATCAGCCCCAGCATTTT. It encodes CASSPQNQPQHF. This chain links TRBV6-2 or TRBV6-3 with TRBJ1-5; D not resolved. Germline V gene data show CDR1 as MNHEY and CDR2 as SVGEGT. Trimming pared 5 bases from V and 4 bases from J, leaving 6 bases between. The CDR3 has 12 amino acids.